A selection of T cell receptor beta chains follows, all from one sample in a study of early T cells in non-severe SARS-CoV-2 infection. TCRdb called the 5' RACE reads again in MiXCR, with one record for every CDR3 protein. The sample lists under 60,000 distinct CDR3 sequences; 8.7% were seen once. The material was whole blood, obtained at baseline. The receptors were gathered from an adult who was a healthcare worker with PCR-confirmed SARS-CoV-2 infection or an uninfected control (not recorded which). The CDR3 runs from the conserved cysteine through the conserved F or W. A D gene is named only where the DNA matches it firmly. Not every row has a clone size; where given, it reads once, few, many or a size class.

clone_size,cdr3_length,j_call,v_call,d_call,cdr3_aa,cdr3_nt
.,16,TRBJ2-1,TRBV5-1,.,CASSPPPGWSYNEQFF,TGCGCCAGCAGCCCCCCGCCAGGATGGTCCTACAATGAGCAGTTCTTC
.,14,TRBJ1-1,TRBV10-1,.,CASSARARGTEAFF,TGCGCCAGCAGCGCCCGGGCGAGGGGCACTGAAGCTTTCTTT
many,12,TRBJ1-2,TRBV14,.,CASSQEVYGYTF,TGTGCCAGCAGCCAAGAGGTCTATGGCTACACCTTC
many,13,TRBJ2-7,TRBV24-1,.,CATSDYYRDEQYF,TGTGCCACCAGTGATTACTACAGGGACGAGCAGTACTTC
.,12,TRBJ1-4,TRBV20-1,.,CSATDWTDRLFF,TGCAGTGCTACCGACTGGACAGACCGACTGTTTTTT
.,13,TRBJ2-7,TRBV20-1,.,CSATSDNAYEQYF,TGCAGTGCTACTAGCGACAACGCCTACGAGCAGTACTTC
few,13,TRBJ2-1,TRBV4-2,.,CASSQEIYNEQFF,TGTGCCAGCAGCCAAGAAATCTACAATGAGCAGTTCTTC
many,15,TRBJ2-2,TRBV20-1,.,CSARYLGGGTGELFF,TGCAGTGCTCGATATTTAGGGGGAGGCACCGGGGAGCTGTTTTTT
.,16,TRBJ1-1,TRBV7-9,TRBD1,CASSLIPTGENTEAFF,TGTGCCAGCAGCTTAATCCCGACAGGGGAAAACACTGAAGCTTTCTTT
.,13,TRBJ1-4,TRBV20-1,TRBD1,CSASQGADEKLFF,TGCAGTGCTTCACAGGGGGCAGATGAAAAACTGTTTTTT
.,16,TRBJ2-1,TRBV27,TRBD1,CASSRGYGTGINEQFF,TGTGCCAGCTCTAGAGGGTACGGGACAGGTATCAATGAGCAGTTCTTC
.,20,TRBJ2-1,TRBV29-1,TRBD2,CSTRTGTSGRYRESYNEQFF,TGCAGCACGCGTACCGGGACTAGCGGGAGGTATCGCGAATCCTACAATGAGCAGTTCTTC
many,13,TRBJ2-7,TRBV7-9,TRBD1,CASSRDSSYEQYF,TGTGCCAGCAGCCGGGACAGCTCCTACGAGCAGTACTTC
few,16,TRBJ2-1,TRBV7-6,.,CASSLAQGGSYNEQFF,TGTGCCAGCAGCTTAGCCCAGGGGGGTTCCTACAATGAGCAGTTCTTC
few,12,TRBJ2-7,TRBV5-4,.,CASSQQGHEQYF,TGTGCCAGCAGTCAGCAGGGCCACGAGCAGTACTTC
many,15,TRBJ2-7,TRBV4-2,.,CASSQGEESSYEQYF,TGTGCCAGCAGCCAAGGGGAAGAGAGCTCCTACGAGCAGTACTTC